The entry below describes one T cell receptor beta chain. Within one base of it there is no much larger clone, and no base qualities were kept. Receptor amplification or capture employed single-cell sequencing. The sequencer listed for this sample is Illumina MiSeq. Three nested PCRs using multiplexed primers that cover all TRA and TRB V genes were used to amplify paired single-cell TCR-alpha and TCR-beta sequences. The authors processed their data as follows. Selected pRESTO steps were used to preprocess reads, and IMGT/HighV-QUEST was used to assign V, D, J genes and CDR3 junctions. Single cells were retained only when identified as valid singletons with at most three chains, each chain being supported by 100 or more reads. Clonotypes were defined by identical paired TCR-alpha/beta nucleotide sequences, and cross-patient sharing of only about 0.2% indicated negligible cross-contamination. In samples containing more than 20 cells, repertoire diversity was estimated using a Shannon index corrected for undersampling. TCRdb's own reprocessing of the public reads used fastp at Q25 and MiXCR and kept productive beta chains. CDR3 protein sequences are deduplicated, and each keeps its most common genes and DNA. TCRdb, not the original authors, processed these V and J calls. The sample table contains some 280 distinct CDR3 sequences; only one count was recorded for approximately 40% of them. Jointly, the top ten make up about 44% of the sample.

The data originate from a study of T cells during gluten challenge in celiac disease (TCRdb year 2017). With regard to the full study: Paired single-cell TCR sequencing was performed for several challenge participants showing a significant rise in HLA-DQ:gluten tetramer-binding T cells. Blood was collected at baseline, day 6 and day 14 of the challenge, and duodenal biopsies at baseline and day 14. On the Illumina MiSeq, paired-end 250 bp sequencing was performed for single-cell libraries and paired-end 300 bp sequencing was performed for bulk libraries. Broader findings and caveats from the paper: Circulating gluten-specific T cells peaked on day 6, and the day-6 repertoire appeared to consist largely of expanded preexisting memory clonotypes. Increased clonal expansion on day 6 was shown by a lower sample-corrected Shannon diversity of circulating gluten-specific T cells. Across the 7 patients, about 12-45% of single-cell TCR-alpha/beta clonotypes seen at the latest time point had also been present at baseline, compared with about 52-56% in the bulk data.

To study recall of gluten-specific T cells, treated celiac disease patients who were on a gluten-free diet went through a 14-day oral dietary gluten challenge. Tetramer-binding CD3+ CD8- CD4+ T cells were gated among live lamina propria cells, with CD11c, CD14, CD15, CD19 and CD56 cells excluded. An Aria II cell sorter was used to sort cells as single cells, and also in bulk when tetramer-positive cells were relatively plentiful. Several duodenal biopsies were taken from each challenged patient at baseline and on day 14. Cryopreserved lamina propria cell suspensions were obtained from biopsies through removal of epithelium with EDTA, digestion with collagenase, homogenization and filtration. Before tetramer-binding CD4+ T cells were sorted, thawed cells were stained with a pool of PE-conjugated HLA-DQ:gluten tetramers that present immunodominant gluten epitopes. The junction carries 10 bases between V and J, which are trimmed by 5 bases and 8 bases respectively. Including cysteine and phenylalanine, the CDR3 has 13 amino acids. Only the CDR3 DNA stays, 39 bases, in frame from base 1. From a lookup of the germline V gene, CDR1 and CDR2 are SGHTA and FQGNSA.

The chain is assembled from TRBV7-2 and TRBJ1-6; a confident D gene designation cannot be given. The material sequenced was gluten-specific CD4+ T cells sorted from the duodenum using tetramers, taken at baseline or on day 14 of gluten challenge (not recorded which). The source is a female donor with celiac disease. The CDR3 amino acid sequence is: CASSRNQDSPLHF. The nucleotide sequence reads as follows: TGTGCCAGCAGCCGGAATCAGGATTCACCCCTCCACTTT. Here the CDR3 is joined to the reference TRBV7-2 and TRBJ1-6 genes, and the full variable domain is: GAGVSQSPSNKVTEKGKDVELRCDPISGHTALYWYRQSLGQGLEFLIYFQGNSAPDKSGLPSDRFSAERTGGSVSTLTIQRTQQEDSAVYLCASSRNQDSPLHFGNGTRLTVT.